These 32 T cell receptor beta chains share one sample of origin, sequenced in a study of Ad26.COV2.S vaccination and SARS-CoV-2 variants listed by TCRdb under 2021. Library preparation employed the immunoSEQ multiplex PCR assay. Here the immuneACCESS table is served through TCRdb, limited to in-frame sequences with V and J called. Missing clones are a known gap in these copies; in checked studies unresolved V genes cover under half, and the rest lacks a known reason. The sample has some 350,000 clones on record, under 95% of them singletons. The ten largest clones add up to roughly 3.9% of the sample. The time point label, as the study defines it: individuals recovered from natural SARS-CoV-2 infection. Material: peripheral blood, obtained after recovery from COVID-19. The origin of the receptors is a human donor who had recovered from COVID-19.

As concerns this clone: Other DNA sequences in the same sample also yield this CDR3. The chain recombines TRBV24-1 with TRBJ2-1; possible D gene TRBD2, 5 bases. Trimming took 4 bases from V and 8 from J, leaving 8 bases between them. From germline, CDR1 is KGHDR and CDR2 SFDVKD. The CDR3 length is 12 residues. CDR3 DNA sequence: TGTGCCACCAGTGACGGGGTGGATGAGCAGTTCTTC. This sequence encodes CATSDGVDEQFF.

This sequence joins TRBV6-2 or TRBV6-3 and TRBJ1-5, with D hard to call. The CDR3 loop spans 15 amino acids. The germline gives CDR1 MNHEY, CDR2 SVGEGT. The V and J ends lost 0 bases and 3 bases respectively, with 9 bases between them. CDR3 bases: TGTGCCAGCAGTTACTCGTTTCGGGACAATCAGCCCCAGCATTTT. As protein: CASSYSFRDNQPQHF.

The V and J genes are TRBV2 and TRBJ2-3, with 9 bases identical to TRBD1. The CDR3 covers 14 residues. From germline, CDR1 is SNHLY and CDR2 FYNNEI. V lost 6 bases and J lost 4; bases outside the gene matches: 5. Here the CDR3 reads CASSLDRGPDTQYF. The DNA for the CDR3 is TGTGCCAGCAGCCTGGACAGGGGCCCAGATACGCAGTATTTT.

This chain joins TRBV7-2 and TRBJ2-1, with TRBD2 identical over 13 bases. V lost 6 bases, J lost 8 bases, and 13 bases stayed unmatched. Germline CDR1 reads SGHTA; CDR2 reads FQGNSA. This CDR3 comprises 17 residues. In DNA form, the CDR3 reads TGTGCCAGCAGACCCGGACTAGCGGGGGCCCGGGGCTATGAGCAGTTCTTC. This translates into CASRPGLAGARGYEQFF.

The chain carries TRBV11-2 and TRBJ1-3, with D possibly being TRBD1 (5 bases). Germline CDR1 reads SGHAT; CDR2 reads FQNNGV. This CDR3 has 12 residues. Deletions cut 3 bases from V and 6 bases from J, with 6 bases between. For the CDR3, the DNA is TGTGCCAGCAGCTTGACAGCAAACACCATATATTTT. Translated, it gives CASSLTANTIYF. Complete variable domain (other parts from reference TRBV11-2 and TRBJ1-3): EAGVAQSPRYKIIEKRQSVAFWCNPISGHATLYWYQQILGQGPKLLIQFQNNGVVDDSQLPKDRFSAERLKGVDSTLKIQPAKLEDSAVYLCASSLTANTIYFGEGSWLTVV.

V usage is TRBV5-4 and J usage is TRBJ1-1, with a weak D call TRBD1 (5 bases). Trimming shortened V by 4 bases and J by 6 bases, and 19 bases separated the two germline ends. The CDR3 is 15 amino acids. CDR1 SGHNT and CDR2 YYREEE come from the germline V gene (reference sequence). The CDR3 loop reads CASSPLARGDAEAFF. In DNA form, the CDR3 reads TGTGCCAGCAGCCCTCTGGCCCGGGGGGACGCTGAAGCTTTCTTT. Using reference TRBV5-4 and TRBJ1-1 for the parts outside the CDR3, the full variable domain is ETGVTQSPTHLIKTRGQQVTLRCSSQSGHNTVSWYQQALGQGPQFIFQYYREEENGRGNFPPRFSGLQFPNYSSELNVNALELDDSALYLCASSPLARGDAEAFFGQGTRLTVV.

The CDR3 region is CSVVEGAIGYEQYF. The DNA of the CDR3 is TGCAGCGTTGTGGAGGGGGCCATAGGGTACGAGCAGTACTTC. V gene TRBV29-1 combines with J gene TRBJ2-7; D might be TRBD1 (7 bases). This CDR3 is 14 amino acids long. Germline V gene sequence: CDR1 SQVTM, CDR2 ANQGSEA. V lost 4 bases, J lost 4 bases, and 17 bases lay in between.

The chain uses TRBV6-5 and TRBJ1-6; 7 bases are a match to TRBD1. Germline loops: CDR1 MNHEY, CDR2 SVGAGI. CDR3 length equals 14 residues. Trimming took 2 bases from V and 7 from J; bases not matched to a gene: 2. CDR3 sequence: CASSYGTENSPLHF. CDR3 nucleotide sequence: TGTGCCAGCAGTTACGGGACAGAGAATTCACCCCTCCACTTT.

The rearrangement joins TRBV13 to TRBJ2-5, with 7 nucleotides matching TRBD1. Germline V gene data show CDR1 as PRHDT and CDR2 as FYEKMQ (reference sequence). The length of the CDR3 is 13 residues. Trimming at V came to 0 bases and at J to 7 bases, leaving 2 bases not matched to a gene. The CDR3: CASSLGNRGTQYF. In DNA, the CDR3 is TGTGCCAGCAGCTTAGGTAACAGGGGGACCCAGTACTTC.

The CDR3 spells CASSQDRGDEQYF. The CDR3 nucleotides are TGTGCCAGCAGCCAAGATCGGGGAGACGAGCAGTACTTC. V gene TRBV3-1 (or the pseudogene TRBV3-2) combines with J gene TRBJ2-7; D perhaps matches TRBD2 (5 bases). The length of the CDR3 is 13 residues. Germline loops: CDR1 LGHDT, CDR2 YNNKEL (reference sequence). The V gene lost 0 bases and the J gene lost 5 bases, with 8 bases spanning the gap.

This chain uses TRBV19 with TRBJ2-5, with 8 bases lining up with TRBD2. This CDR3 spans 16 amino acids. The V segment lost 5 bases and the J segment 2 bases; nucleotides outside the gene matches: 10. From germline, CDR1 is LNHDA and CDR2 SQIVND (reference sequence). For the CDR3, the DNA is TGTGCCAGTAGTCCCACGGGGGGGAGGTTTCAAGAGACCCAGTACTTC. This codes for CASSPTGGRFQETQYF. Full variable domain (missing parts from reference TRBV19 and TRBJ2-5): DGGITQSPKYLFRKEGQNVTLSCEQNLNHDAMYWYRQDPGQGLRLIYYSQIVNDFQKGDIAEGYSVSREKKESFPLTVTSAQKNPTAFYLCASSPTGGRFQETQYFGPGTRLLVL.

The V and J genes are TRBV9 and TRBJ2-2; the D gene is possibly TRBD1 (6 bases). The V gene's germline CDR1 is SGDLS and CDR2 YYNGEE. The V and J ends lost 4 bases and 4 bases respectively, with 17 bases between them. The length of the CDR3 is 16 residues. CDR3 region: CASSPPTGPGTGELFF. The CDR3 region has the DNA TGTGCCAGCAGCCCACCAACAGGGCCCGGCACCGGGGAGCTGTTTTTT. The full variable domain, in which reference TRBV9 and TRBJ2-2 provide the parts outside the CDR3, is DSGVTQTPKHLITATGQRVTLRCSPRSGDLSVYWYQQSLDQGLQFLIQYYNGEERAKGNILERFSAQQFPDLHSELNLSSLELGDSALYFCASSPPTGPGTGELFFGEGSRLTVL.

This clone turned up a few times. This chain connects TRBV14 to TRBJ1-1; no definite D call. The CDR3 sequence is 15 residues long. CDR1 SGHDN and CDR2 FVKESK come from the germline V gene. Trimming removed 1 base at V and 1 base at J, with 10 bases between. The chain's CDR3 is CASSQAGAKNTEAFF. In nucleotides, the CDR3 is TGTGCCAGCAGCCAAGCCGGAGCGAAGAACACTGAAGCTTTCTTT.

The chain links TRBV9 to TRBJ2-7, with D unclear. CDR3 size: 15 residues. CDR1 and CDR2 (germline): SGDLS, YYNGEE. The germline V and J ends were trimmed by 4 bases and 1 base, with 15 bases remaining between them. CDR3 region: CASSPGLVKSYEQYF. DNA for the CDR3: TGTGCCAGCAGCCCCGGGTTGGTGAAGTCCTACGAGCAGTACTTC.

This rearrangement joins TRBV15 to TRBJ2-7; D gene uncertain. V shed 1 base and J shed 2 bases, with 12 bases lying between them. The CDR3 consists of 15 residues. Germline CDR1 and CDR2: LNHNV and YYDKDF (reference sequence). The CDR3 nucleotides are TGTGCCACCAGCAGAGTCGACATGGCCACCTACGAGCAGTACTTC. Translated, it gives CATSRVDMATYEQYF.

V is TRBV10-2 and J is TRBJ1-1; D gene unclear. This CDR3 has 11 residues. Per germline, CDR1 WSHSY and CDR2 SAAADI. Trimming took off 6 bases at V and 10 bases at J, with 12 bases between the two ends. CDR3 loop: CASRGWESAFF. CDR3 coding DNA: TGCGCCAGCAGGGGGTGGGAGTCAGCTTTCTTT.

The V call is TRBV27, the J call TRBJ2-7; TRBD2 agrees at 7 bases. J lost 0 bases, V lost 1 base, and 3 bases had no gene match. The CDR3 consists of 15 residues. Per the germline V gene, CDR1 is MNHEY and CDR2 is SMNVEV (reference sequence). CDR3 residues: CASSLLRDYSYEQYF. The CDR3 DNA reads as TGTGCCAGCAGTTTATTACGGGACTACTCCTACGAGCAGTACTTC.

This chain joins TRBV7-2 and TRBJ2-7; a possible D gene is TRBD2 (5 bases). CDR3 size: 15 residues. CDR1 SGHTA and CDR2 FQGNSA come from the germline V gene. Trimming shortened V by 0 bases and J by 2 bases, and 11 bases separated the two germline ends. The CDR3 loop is CASSLASGFPYEQYF. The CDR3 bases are TGTGCCAGCAGCTTAGCGTCGGGGTTTCCCTACGAGCAGTACTTC.

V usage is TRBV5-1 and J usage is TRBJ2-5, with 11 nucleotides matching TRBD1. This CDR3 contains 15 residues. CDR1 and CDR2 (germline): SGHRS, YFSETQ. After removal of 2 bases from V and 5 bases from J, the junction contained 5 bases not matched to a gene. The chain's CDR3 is CASSLGTGGWETQYF. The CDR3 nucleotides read TGCGCCAGCAGCTTAGGGACAGGGGGATGGGAGACCCAGTACTTC.

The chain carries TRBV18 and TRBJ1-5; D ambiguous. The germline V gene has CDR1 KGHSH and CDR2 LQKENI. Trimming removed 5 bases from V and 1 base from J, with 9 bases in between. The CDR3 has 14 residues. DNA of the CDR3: TGTGCCAGCTCAGACGGAGGGAGCAATCAGCCCCAGCATTTT. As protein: CASSDGGSNQPQHF.

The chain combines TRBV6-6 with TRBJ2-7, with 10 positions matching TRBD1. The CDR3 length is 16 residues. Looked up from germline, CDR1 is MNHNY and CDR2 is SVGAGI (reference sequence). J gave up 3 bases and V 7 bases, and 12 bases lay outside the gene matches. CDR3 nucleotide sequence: TGTGCCAGCACCTACGATCGGGACAGGGGTGGCTACGAGCAGTACTTC. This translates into CASTYDRDRGGYEQYF.

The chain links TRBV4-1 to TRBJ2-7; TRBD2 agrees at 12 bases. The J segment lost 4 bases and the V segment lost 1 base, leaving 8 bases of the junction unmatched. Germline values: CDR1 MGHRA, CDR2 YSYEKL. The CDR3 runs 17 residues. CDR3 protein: CASSQASGGDSGYEQYF. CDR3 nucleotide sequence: TGCGCCAGCAGCCAAGCTAGCGGGGGGGATTCGGGGTACGAGCAGTACTTC.

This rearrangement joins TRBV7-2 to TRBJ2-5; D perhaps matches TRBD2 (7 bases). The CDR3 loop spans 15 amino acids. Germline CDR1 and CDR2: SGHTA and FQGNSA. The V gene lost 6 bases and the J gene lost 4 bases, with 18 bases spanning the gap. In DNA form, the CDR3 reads TGTGCCAGCAGTCAAACGCGGGGGCAGGCAGAGACCCAGTACTTC. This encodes CASSQTRGQAETQYF.

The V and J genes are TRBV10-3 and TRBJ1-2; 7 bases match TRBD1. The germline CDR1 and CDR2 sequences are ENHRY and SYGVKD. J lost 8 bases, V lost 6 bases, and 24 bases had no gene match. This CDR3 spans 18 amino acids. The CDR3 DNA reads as TGTGCCATCAGGCCCTCGGGACAGAATTACACCAGACTATGGGGCTACACCTTC. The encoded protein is CAIRPSGQNYTRLWGYTF.

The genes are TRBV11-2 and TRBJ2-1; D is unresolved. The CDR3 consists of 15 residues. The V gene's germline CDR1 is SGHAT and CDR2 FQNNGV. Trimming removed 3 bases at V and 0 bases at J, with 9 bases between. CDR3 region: CASSLRSSSYNEQFF. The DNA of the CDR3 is TGTGCCAGCAGCTTGCGAAGTAGCTCCTACAATGAGCAGTTCTTC. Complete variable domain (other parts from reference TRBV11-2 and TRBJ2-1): EAGVAQSPRYKIIEKRQSVAFWCNPISGHATLYWYQQILGQGPKLLIQFQNNGVVDDSQLPKDRFSAERLKGVDSTLKIQPAKLEDSAVYLCASSLRSSSYNEQFFGPGTRLTVL.

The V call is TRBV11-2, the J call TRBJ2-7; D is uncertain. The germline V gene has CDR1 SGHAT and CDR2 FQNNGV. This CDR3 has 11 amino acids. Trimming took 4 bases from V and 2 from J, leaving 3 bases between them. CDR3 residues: CASSWAYEQYF. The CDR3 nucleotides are TGTGCCAGCAGCTGGGCCTACGAGCAGTACTTC.

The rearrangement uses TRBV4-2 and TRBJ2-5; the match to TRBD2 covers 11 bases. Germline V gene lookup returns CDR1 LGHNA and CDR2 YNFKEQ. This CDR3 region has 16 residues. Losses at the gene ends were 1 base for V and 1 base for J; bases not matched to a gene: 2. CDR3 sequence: CASSQVSGGAQETQYF. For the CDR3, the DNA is TGTGCCAGCAGCCAAGTTAGCGGGGGGGCCCAAGAGACCCAGTACTTC.

The CDR3, as DNA: TGTGCCAGCTCACCACCAGGGACTAATGAAAAACTGTTTTTT. Residues: CASSPPGTNEKLFF. The chain employs TRBV18 and TRBJ1-4; D call uncertain. The CDR3 is made up of 14 amino acids. Trimming cost V 0 bases and J 2 bases, with 4 bases left between them. Looked up from germline, CDR1 is KGHSH and CDR2 is LQKENI. Looking up the rest from reference TRBV18 and TRBJ1-4 gives the full variable domain: NAGVMQNPRHLVRRRGQEARLRCSPMKGHSHVYWYRQLPEEGLKFMVYLQKENIIDESGMPKERFSAEFPKEGPSILRIQQVVRGDSAAYFCASSPPGTNEKLFFGSGTQLSVL.

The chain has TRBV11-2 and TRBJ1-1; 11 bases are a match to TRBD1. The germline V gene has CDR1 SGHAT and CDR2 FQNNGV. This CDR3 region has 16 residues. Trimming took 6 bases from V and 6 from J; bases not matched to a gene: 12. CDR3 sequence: CASRNVRDRGSAEAFF. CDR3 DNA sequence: TGTGCCAGCAGAAATGTCCGGGACAGGGGGTCGGCTGAAGCTTTCTTT.

The CDR3 DNA follows: TGCGCCAGCAGCATGAGGGCTAGCGGGGGGTACACAGATACGCAGTATTTT. Amino acid sequence: CASSMRASGGYTDTQYF. The chain carries TRBV5-1 and TRBJ2-3; 11 bases fit TRBD2. There are 17 residues in the CDR3. The ends lost 4 bases at V and 2 bases at J; junction bases unmatched: 9. In germline, CDR1 is SGHRS, CDR2 YFSETQ.

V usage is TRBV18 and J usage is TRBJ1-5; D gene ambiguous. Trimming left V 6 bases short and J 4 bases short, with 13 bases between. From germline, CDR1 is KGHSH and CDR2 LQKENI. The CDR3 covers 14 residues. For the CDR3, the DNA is TGTGCCAGCTCCCCCGAAGAGGGAAATCAGCCCCAGCATTTT. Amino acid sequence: CASSPEEGNQPQHF.

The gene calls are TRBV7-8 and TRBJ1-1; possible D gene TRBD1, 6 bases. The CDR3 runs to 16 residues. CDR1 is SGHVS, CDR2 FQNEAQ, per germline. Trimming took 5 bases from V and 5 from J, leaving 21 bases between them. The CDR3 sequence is CASSPLRVLQGTEAFF. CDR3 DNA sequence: TGTGCCAGCAGCCCCCTCCGGGTCCTTCAGGGGACTGAAGCTTTCTTT.